This T cell receptor (beta chain) was captured in a study of T cell responses to AZD1222 COVID-19 vaccine. TCRdb's copy holds only in-frame clones and misses some; the assay was immunoSEQ multiplex PCR. In the table there are about 150,000 clones, roughly 90% of which are singletons. The germline V and J ends were trimmed by 5 bases and 4 bases, with 12 bases remaining between them. The CDR3 sequence is 14 residues long. The germline V gene has CDR1 LNHDA and CDR2 SQIVND (reference sequence). The chain links TRBV19 to TRBJ1-5, with D perhaps TRBD1 (5 bases). The sample consisted of peripheral blood, taken on day 0 of AZD1222 vaccination. The clonotype was recovered from an adult in good health. The CDR3 loop reads CASSLRDPNQPQHF. The CDR3, as DNA: TGTGCCAGTAGTCTCCGGGACCCTAATCAGCCCCAGCATTTT. Full variable domain (rest looked up from reference TRBV19 and TRBJ1-5): DGGITQSPKYLFRKEGQNVTLSCEQNLNHDAMYWYRQDPGQGLRLIYYSQIVNDFQKGDIAEGYSVSREKKESFPLTVTSAQKNPTAFYLCASSLRDPNQPQHFGDGTRLSIL.